These 26 T cell receptor beta chains came from one sample sequenced in a study of CD4 T cells in relation to SARS-CoV-2 and coronaviruses. No antigen has been identified for these receptors. Some clones are missing from TCRdb's copy, which holds only in-frame ones; the method was immunoSEQ multiplex PCR. Among tens of thousands of clones, 77% were seen once, and the ten largest hold roughly 2.8%. The source material was memory CD4+ T cells from PBMCs, cultured in vitro. The source is an adult with COVID-19.

This chain links TRBV5-6 with TRBJ2-7; 7 nucleotides align to TRBD1. This CDR3 is built from 14 residues. Germline V lookup: CDR1 SGHDT, CDR2 YYEEEE. V gave up 0 bases and J gave up 2 bases; unmatched junction bases: 2. DNA for the CDR3: TGTGCCAGCAGCTTGGCCGGGACAGCCTACGAGCAGTACTTC. Protein sequence: CASSLAGTAYEQYF.

V and J are TRBV11-2 and TRBJ2-6; D is undetermined. V was trimmed by 1 base and J by 0 bases, leaving 13 bases between them. Germline values: CDR1 SGHAT, CDR2 FQNNGV. The CDR3 is made up of 18 amino acids. The CDR3 DNA sequence: TGTGCCAGCAGCTTAGTTGGGAATTTCCTCTCTGGGGCCAACGTCCTGACTTTC. This encodes CASSLVGNFLSGANVLTF.

This clone appeared a few times. The chain uses TRBV5-1 and TRBJ2-6; no definite D call. The CDR3 runs to 20 residues. V shed 2 bases and J shed 0 bases, with 21 bases lying between them. The germline V gene has CDR1 SGHRS and CDR2 YFSETQ. This CDR3 reads CASSFNIRRLTDSGANVLTF. DNA of the CDR3: TGCGCCAGCAGCTTCAACATTCGCAGGTTAACGGACTCTGGGGCCAACGTCCTGACTTTC.

The chain couples TRBV7-6 to TRBJ2-5; 7 bases are shared with TRBD2. V gave up 1 base and J gave up 5 bases; unmatched junction bases: 10. Germline CDR1 reads SGHVS; CDR2 reads FNYEAQ. CDR3 size: 16 residues. The CDR3 nucleotides read TGTGCCAGCAGCTTAGGGGTGATACTGGGAGGGGAGACCCAGTACTTC. It encodes CASSLGVILGGETQYF.

There are a few counts of this clone. The gene calls are TRBV19 and TRBJ1-5, with TRBD1 matching 7 bases. Germline trimming cut 6 bases from V and 1 base from J; bases unmatched to any gene: 6. Germline values: CDR1 LNHDA, CDR2 SQIVND (reference sequence). The CDR3 has 15 residues. CDR3 coding DNA: TGTGCCAGTAGATATCACAGGGGAAGCAATCAGCCCCAGCATTTT. It specifies CASRYHRGSNQPQHF.

The sample holds a few counts of this clone. The chain uses TRBV19 and TRBJ1-5; perhaps TRBD1 as D (6 bases). The V and J ends lost 6 bases and 7 bases respectively, with 16 bases between them. The CDR3 is 14 residues long. Germline values: CDR1 LNHDA, CDR2 SQIVND (reference sequence). CDR3 in amino acids: CASSLGTLQQPQHF. The CDR3 nucleotides read TGTGCCAGTAGCCTCGGGACACTCCAACAGCCCCAGCATTTT. The whole variable domain, filled in from reference TRBV19 and TRBJ1-5, reads DGGITQSPKYLFRKEGQNVTLSCEQNLNHDAMYWYRQDPGQGLRLIYYSQIVNDFQKGDIAEGYSVSREKKESFPLTVTSAQKNPTAFYLCASSLGTLQQPQHFGDGTRLSIL.

This clone has more than one count but fewer than ten. The DNA of the CDR3 is TGTGCCAGCAGCTATACGGGCTTAATTTCCTACGAGCAGTACTTC. Translating it yields CASSYTGLISYEQYF. The chain joins TRBV28 to TRBJ2-7; D is unclear. V lost 6 bases to trimming and J lost 1 base, with 16 bases between them. The CDR3 covers 15 residues. The germline V gene encodes CDR1 MDHEN and CDR2 SYDVKM.

The V gene is TRBV16, the J gene TRBJ1-4, with unresolved D. Germline loops: CDR1 KGHSY, CDR2 FQNENV. The CDR3 runs 14 residues. V lost 1 base to trimming and J lost 4 bases, with 7 bases between them. CDR3 protein: CASSQYPFNEKLFF. CDR3 DNA sequence: TGTGCCAGCAGCCAATACCCTTTTAATGAAAAACTGTTTTTT. Full variable domain (outside the CDR3, taken from reference TRBV16 and TRBJ1-4): GEEVAQTPKHLVRGEGQKAKLYCAPIKGHSYVFWYQQVLKNEFKFLISFQNENVFDETGMPKERFSAKCLPNSPCSLEIQATKLEDSAVYFCASSQYPFNEKLFFGSGTQLSVL.

The V call is TRBV27, the J call TRBJ1-4, with 8 bases that match TRBD1. Germline CDR1 is MNHEY and CDR2 is SMNVEV (reference sequence). The ends lost 7 bases at V and 0 bases at J; junction bases unmatched: 13. The CDR3 totals 18 residues. CDR3 sequence: CASNRTGTKSATNEKLFF. In DNA, the CDR3 is TGTGCCAGCAACCGGACAGGGACGAAATCCGCAACTAATGAAAAACTGTTTTTT.

The V gene is TRBV9, the J gene TRBJ2-1; 9 bases are shared with TRBD2. The length of the CDR3 is 14 residues. The V gene's germline CDR1 is SGDLS and CDR2 YYNGEE. With V trimmed by 0 bases and J by 15 bases, 10 bases remained unmatched. The DNA of the CDR3 is TGTGCCAGCAGCGTAGCGGGGGCGGGAGGGCCCCGGTTCTTC. It encodes CASSVAGAGGPRFF.

The CDR3 reads CSVEGGDEQFF. CDR3 coding DNA: TGCAGCGTTGAGGGGGGCGATGAGCAGTTCTTC. The chain carries TRBV29-1 and TRBJ2-1; either TRBD1 or TRBD2 may fit D (6 bases each). With 3 bases removed from V and 8 bases from J, the gap between germline ends came to 8 bases. This CDR3 comprises 11 residues. Germline V CDR1 and CDR2: SQVTM, ANQGSEA.

The J gene is TRBJ2-3, the V gene TRBV7-9, with TRBD2 matching over 10 bases. V lost 3 bases and J lost 4; bases outside the gene matches: 7. Looked up from germline, CDR1 is SEHNR and CDR2 is FQNEAQ (reference sequence). The CDR3 spans 16 residues. CDR3 sequence reads: CASSLQAGGIADTQYF. DNA of the CDR3: TGTGCCAGCAGCTTGCAAGCGGGAGGGATCGCAGATACGCAGTATTTT.

The chain joins TRBV18 to TRBJ1-2, with D tentatively TRBD1 (5 bases). V was cut by 5 bases and J by 3 bases, with 10 bases left in between. Per the germline V gene, CDR1 is KGHSH and CDR2 is LQKENI. The length of the CDR3 is 13 residues. The CDR3 reads CASSYQGDYGYTF. DNA for the CDR3: TGTGCCAGCTCATATCAGGGAGACTATGGCTACACCTTC.

The chain joins TRBV28 to TRBJ2-1; 14 positions agree with TRBD2. The trim removed 6 bases at V and 8 bases at J, leaving 9 bases unmatched. The CDR3 loop spans 16 amino acids. Germline values: CDR1 MDHEN, CDR2 SYDVKM. The DNA for the CDR3 is TGTGCCAGCAGGACCGGGACTAGCGGGAGTGGGGATGAGCAGTTCTTC. Its protein product is CASRTGTSGSGDEQFF.

V is TRBV5-4 and J is TRBJ2-1; 8 nucleotides align to TRBD1. V lost 2 bases and J lost 7; bases outside the gene matches: 5. The length of the CDR3 is 14 residues. CDR1 and CDR2 (germline): SGHNT, YYREEE (reference sequence). The CDR3 reads CASSLGQGKNEQFF. The CDR3 nucleotides are TGTGCCAGCAGCTTAGGACAGGGTAAAAATGAGCAGTTCTTC.

The rearrangement uses TRBV30 and TRBJ1-2, with D uncertain. Germline V lookup: CDR1 GTSNPN, CDR2 SVGIG (reference sequence). The CDR3 extends over 11 amino acids. V lost 0 bases to trimming and J lost 5 bases, with 4 bases between them. CDR3 amino acids: CAWSVIYGYTF. For the CDR3, the DNA is TGTGCCTGGAGTGTAATATATGGCTACACCTTC.

The J gene is TRBJ1-5, the V gene TRBV5-1; D is unclear. CDR3 length: 15 residues. The germline CDR1 and CDR2 sequences are SGHRS and YFSETQ. The V and J ends lost 2 bases and 0 bases respectively, with 9 bases between them. CDR3 in amino acids: CASSLAGNSNQPQHF. The CDR3, as DNA: TGCGCCAGCAGCTTAGCGGGCAATAGCAATCAGCCCCAGCATTTT.

V and J are TRBV14 and TRBJ2-2, with 9 nucleotides matching TRBD1. CDR1 and CDR2 from the germline V gene are SGHDN and FVKESK. The CDR3 contains 16 residues. J was trimmed by 1 base and V by 5 bases; bases with no gene match: 5. CDR3 DNA sequence: TGTGCCAGCAGCACCCGGGACAGGGTGAACACCGGGGAGCTGTTTTTT. Translating gives CASSTRDRVNTGELFF. Full variable domain (missing parts from reference TRBV14 and TRBJ2-2): EAGVTQFPSHSVIEKGQTVTLRCDPISGHDNLYWYRRVMGKEIKFLLHFVKESKQDESGMPNNRFLAERTGGTYSTLKVQPAELEDSGVYFCASSTRDRVNTGELFFGEGSRLTVL.

V usage is TRBV5-1 and J usage is TRBJ1-1; the D gene is possibly TRBD1 (6 bases). Trimming removed 7 bases from V and 5 bases from J, with 15 bases in between. CDR1 is SGHRS, CDR2 YFSETQ, per germline. The CDR3 totals 13 residues. The CDR3 coding sequence is TGCGCCAGCGCCCAGGGGTGGGGGACTGAAGCTTTCTTT. It yields the protein CASAQGWGTEAFF. Full variable domain (rest looked up from reference TRBV5-1 and TRBJ1-1): KAGVTQTPRYLIKTRGQQVTLSCSPISGHRSVSWYQQTPGQGLQFLFEYFSETQRNKGNFPGRFSGRQFSNSRSEMNVSTLELGDSALYLCASAQGWGTEAFFGQGTRLTVV.

CDR3 loop: CAWSPPWATGGGNEQFF. The DNA for the CDR3 is TGTGCCTGGAGTCCCCCGTGGGCCACCGGAGGAGGCAATGAGCAGTTCTTC. The rearrangement joins TRBV30 to TRBJ2-1; perhaps TRBD2 as D (5 bases). CDR1 and CDR2 (germline): GTSNPN, SVGIG (reference sequence). Trimming stripped 2 bases from V and 6 bases from J, with 23 bases between. The CDR3 totals 17 residues.

J is TRBJ1-5 and V is TRBV4-2; TRBD1 matches 7 bases. Germline CDR1 is LGHNA and CDR2 is YNFKEQ. This CDR3 is built from 17 residues. Losses at the gene ends were 0 bases for V and 0 bases for J; bases not matched to a gene: 5. DNA of the CDR3: TGTGCCAGCAGCCAAGATTTGGGACAGTATAGCAATCAGCCCCAGCATTTT. It is translated as CASSQDLGQYSNQPQHF.

The chain has TRBV27 and TRBJ1-6; D possibly corresponds to TRBD1 (6 bases). Between the trimmed V and J ends, which lost 2 bases and 4 bases, there was a span of 12 bases. The CDR3 runs to 16 residues. The germline gives CDR1 MNHEY, CDR2 SMNVEV (reference sequence). The CDR3 loop is CASSLDRRGYNSPLHF. CDR3 DNA: TGTGCCAGCAGTTTAGACAGGAGGGGTTATAATTCACCCCTCCACTTT.

The chain couples TRBV28 to TRBJ2-1; D perhaps matches TRBD1 (6 bases). Germline-derived CDR1 and CDR2 are MDHEN and SYDVKM. V shed 6 bases and J shed 6 bases, with 21 bases lying between them. The CDR3 consists of 16 residues. DNA for the CDR3: TGTGCCAGCAGGGATAGGGACACATACTATCTCAATGAGCAGTTCTTC. It codes for CASRDRDTYYLNEQFF.

This chain links TRBV5-1 with TRBJ2-7; a possible D gene is TRBD1 (5 bases). This CDR3 has 13 amino acids. V was trimmed by 4 bases and J by 4 bases, leaving 12 bases between them. Germline-derived CDR1 and CDR2 are SGHRS and YFSETQ. The CDR3 sequence is CASSQLTEYEQYF. The DNA of the CDR3 is TGCGCCAGCAGCCAATTGACAGAGTACGAGCAGTACTTC.

The chain is built from TRBV7-9 and TRBJ1-5; TRBD1 agrees at 7 bases. The CDR3 totals 14 residues. V shed 2 bases, J shed 5 bases, and the junction held 3 bases outside the gene matches. Germline CDR1 is SEHNR and CDR2 is FQNEAQ (reference sequence). The CDR3, as DNA: TGTGCCAGCAGCTTAACAGGGGTATATCAGCCCCAGCATTTT. Translation gives CASSLTGVYQPQHF. Full variable domain (missing parts from reference TRBV7-9 and TRBJ1-5): DTGVSQNPRHKITKRGQNVTFRCDPISEHNRLYWYRQTLGQGPEFLTYFQNEAQLEKSRLLSDRFSAERPKGSFSTLEIQRTEQGDSAMYLCASSLTGVYQPQHFGDGTRLSIL.

This clone came up a few times. The chain joins TRBV10-2 to TRBJ2-2; no definite D call. This CDR3 spans 10 amino acids. Trimming took off 11 bases at V and 7 bases at J, with 8 bases between the two ends. CDR1 and CDR2 from the germline V gene are WSHSY and SAAADI. For the CDR3, the DNA is TGCGCCGTGGGGTTCGGGGAGCTGTTTTTT. It encodes CAVGFGELFF.